What follows is one T cell receptor beta chain and its context. Its antigen remains unidentified. The data were obtained in a study of cytomegalovirus exposure and HLA in healthy donors. Study-wide results and limits: A later analysis found TCR association rates differed by HLA locus, highest for DRB1 and lowest for HLA-C. Analysis performed later showed TCR beta chains linked to HLA being more clonally expanded than equally common others. Being productive about 87% or about 30% of the time was typical of most TCR beta V segments in an earlier analysis.

Primers for the PCR totalled 60 Vbeta and 13 Jbeta. Only in-frame clones appear in the TCRdb table, and some are missing; sequencing was by immunoSEQ multiplex PCR. The repertoire holds under 200,000 clones, with 82% as singletons. The ends lost 7 bases at V and 1 base at J; junction bases unmatched: 16. The CDR3 consists of 17 residues. CDR1 is SQVTM and CDR2 is ANQGSEA in the germline V gene. The specimen was PBMCs. The gene calls are TRBV29-1 and TRBJ2-3; 8 bases map to TRBD1. The origin of this receptor is a woman between 18 and 30 years old in good health and CMV-seronegative. CDR3 amino acids: CSGCGIGQGAGTDTQYF. In DNA, the CDR3 is TGCAGCGGGTGTGGGATAGGGCAGGGGGCAGGCACAGATACGCAGTATTTT.